These T cell receptor beta chains were read from a single sample in a study of cytomegalovirus exposure and HLA in healthy donors. Profiled with immunoSEQ multiplex PCR; TCRdb holds only in-frame clones, not every one. The sample yields fewer than 140,000 clones, 75% seen once. The sample was PBMCs. These receptors originate from a male donor in good health and CMV-seropositive. The CDR3 runs from the conserved cysteine through the conserved F or W. The D gene is left open where the match is weak. Only part of the rows carry a size: once, few, many, or a class if the clone is expanded.

V	D	J	size	length	CDR3	DNA
TRBV7-8	TRBD2	TRBJ2-1	.	14	CASRLAEAYNEQFF	TGTGCCAGCAGACTAGCGGAGGCCTACAATGAGCAGTTCTTC
TRBV6-5	TRBD1	TRBJ1-2	.	14	CASRGTGRDYGYTF	TGTGCCAGCAGGGGGACAGGGCGGGACTATGGCTACACCTTC
TRBV6-5	.	TRBJ2-7	.	13	CASRRTGTYEQYF	TGTGCCAGCAGAAGGACGGGAACCTACGAGCAGTACTTC
TRBV20-1	.	TRBJ2-7	few	11	CSAGRAYEQYF	TGCAGTGCTGGTCGGGCCTACGAGCAGTACTTC
TRBV2	.	TRBJ1-5	few	15	CASSDRGNSNQPQHF	TGTGCCAGCAGCGATAGGGGAAATAGCAATCAGCCCCAGCATTTT
TRBV6-6	.	TRBJ2-5	.	15	CASHQSAERQETQYF	TGTGCCAGCCACCAAAGCGCGGAGCGGCAAGAGACCCAGTACTTC
TRBV21-1	.	TRBJ1-2	once	11	CASSKEEGYTF	TGTGCCAGCAGCAAAGAGGAGGGCTACACCTTC
TRBV6-4	.	TRBJ1-2	.	13	CASSDTEGQGYTF	TGTGCCAGCAGTGACACAGAAGGACAAGGCTACACCTTC
TRBV2	TRBD1	TRBJ2-2	.	17	CASTGGPGLSVTGELFF	TGTGCCAGCACAGGGGGTCCAGGGCTATCGGTCACCGGGGAGCTGTTTTTT
TRBV6-5	.	TRBJ1-1	.	13	CASIQGRDTEAFF	TGTGCCAGCATTCAGGGGAGGGACACTGAAGCTTTCTTT
TRBV28	.	TRBJ1-1	few	12	CASSLQGTEAFF	TGTGCCAGCAGTTTACAGGGCACTGAAGCTTTCTTT